The following is a T cell receptor beta chain sequence with its context. The CDR3 totals 16 residues. Trimming cost V 7 bases and J 2 bases; bases outside gene matches: 13. Germline CDR1 is SNHLY and CDR2 is FYNNEI. The data were obtained in a study of blood T cell repertoires in COVID-19. For the study at large: Collection of acute and convalescent COVID-19 samples took place in the United States, Italy and Spain.

The repertoire was sequenced with immunoSEQ multiplex PCR; TCRdb's copy has only in-frame clones and lacks some. This sample yields 30,000 to 35,000 clones, of which roughly nine tenths are seen a single time; about 26% belongs to the top ten. The chain is built from TRBV2 and TRBJ2-5, with TRBD1 matching 7 bases. The sample consisted of peripheral blood. This TCR was recovered from a man older than 75 with acute or convalescent COVID-19. Here the CDR3 DNA reads TGTGCCAGCATTCGGGACAGTGGGGGAAGACAAGAGACCCAGTACTTC. Encoded protein: CASIRDSGGRQETQYF.